These T cell receptor beta chains were read from a single sample in a study of blood T cell repertoires in COVID-19. Profiled with immunoSEQ multiplex PCR; TCRdb holds only in-frame clones, not every one. The sample includes about 440,000 clones, approximately 90% of them seen just once. The material sequenced was peripheral blood. Receptors were obtained from a woman aged 30 to 39 with acute or convalescent COVID-19. Both conserved end residues are part of each CDR3. The D gene is left open where the match is weak. Clone size is shown for a subset of rows, as once, few, many or a class of expanded clone.

abundance	v_gene	d_gene	j_gene	CDR3nt	CDR3aa
-	TRBV6-5	TRBD1	TRBJ1-2	TGTGCCAGCAGTCGAGGACAGGGAATCAATGGCTACACCTTC	CASSRGQGINGYTF
-	TRBV7-2	TRBD2	TRBJ2-3	TGTGCCAGCAGCTTCGGGGGGGCCGGGGATACGCAGTATTTT	CASSFGGAGDTQYF
-	TRBV28	TRBD1	TRBJ1-2	TGTGCCAGCAGCTTCCGGGACAGGGGGCGCAATGGCTACACCTTC	CASSFRDRGRNGYTF
-	TRBV7-8	-	TRBJ1-6	TGTGCCAGCAGCTTACCGGGAGCAAATTCACCCCTCCACTTT	CASSLPGANSPLHF
once	TRBV19	-	TRBJ2-2	TGTGCCAGTAGTATAAAACTTACCACCCGGGAGCTGTTTTTT	CASSIKLTTRELFF
few	TRBV30	TRBD1	TRBJ2-1	TGTGCCTGGAGTGCGGGGACAGGAGACTACAATGAGCAGTTCTTC	CAWSAGTGDYNEQFF
-	TRBV4-1	-	TRBJ2-7	TGCGCCAGCAGCGAGGGGGGGGCTTACGAGCAGTACTTC	CASSEGGAYEQYF
-	TRBV7-9	-	TRBJ2-7	TGTGCCAGCAGCTTCTCCTCCTACGAGCAGTACTTC	CASSFSSYEQYF
-	TRBV19	-	TRBJ1-3	TGTGCCAGTAGTATCACAGGGACCTCTGGAAACACCATATATTTT	CASSITGTSGNTIYF
once	TRBV7-8	-	TRBJ2-6	TGTGCCAGCAGTCTCCGAACCCAGGGGTTTCCGCCTGGGGCCAACGTCCTGACTTTC	CASSLRTQGFPPGANVLTF
-	TRBV7-9	-	TRBJ2-7	TGTGCCAGCAGCTTAGTCCGCCAGGGCCGATGGGAGCAGTACTTC	CASSLVRQGRWEQYF
once	TRBV4-2	-	TRBJ1-2	TGTGCCAGCAGCCAAGGGTCCCAGGGGTGGGACAATGGCTACACCTTC	CASSQGSQGWDNGYTF
-	TRBV6-1	TRBD2	TRBJ2-2	TGTGCCAGCAGTGATTTCTCGGGGGGGGTTAATAGGGAGCTGTTTTTT	CASSDFSGGVNRELFF
-	TRBV7-6	-	TRBJ2-3	TGTGCCAGCAGCATCGGGGCAGATACGCAGTATTTT	CASSIGADTQYF
-	TRBV9	TRBD1	TRBJ1-2	TGTGCCAGCAGCGGTGAGGACAGGGGGGACTCTGGCTACACCTTC	CASSGEDRGDSGYTF
-	TRBV7-8	-	TRBJ1-1	TGTGCCAGCAGCTTGACAGACTCGAACACTGAAGCTTTCTTT	CASSLTDSNTEAFF
-	TRBV7-3	-	TRBJ2-3	TGTGCCAGCAGCTCACAGGGCCTTGAAAAAGATACGCAGTATTTT	CASSSQGLEKDTQYF
-	TRBV6-5	-	TRBJ1-1	TGTGCCAGCAGTCCTGGGGCCGACGGAAACACTGAAGCTTTCTTT	CASSPGADGNTEAFF
-	TRBV3-1/TRBV3-2	TRBD1	TRBJ2-3	TGTGCCAGCAGCCAAGTACGGGGACAGGCTAGCGCAGATACGCAGTATTTT	CASSQVRGQASADTQYF
-	TRBV5-4	TRBD2	TRBJ2-2	TGTGCCAGCAGCCGACTAGCGGGGGCGAACACCGGGGAGCTGTTTTTT	CASSRLAGANTGELFF
-	TRBV6-5	-	TRBJ1-2	TGTGCCAGCAGCCCCAGGTCAGATACTAACTATGGCTACACCTTC	CASSPRSDTNYGYTF
-	TRBV7-2	TRBD2	TRBJ2-1	TGTGCCAGCATCTCCCTTAAGCGGGGGGGCAAAACGTTCTTC	CASISLKRGGKTFF
few	TRBV18	-	TRBJ2-1	TGTGCCAGCTCACCACCAACAGGGATGAATGAGCAGTTCTTC	CASSPPTGMNEQFF
-	TRBV13	-	TRBJ2-1	TGTGCCAGCACCAAGGGGAAAAGCTCCTACAATGAGCAGTTCTTC	CASTKGKSSYNEQFF
-	TRBV2	TRBD1	TRBJ1-1	TGTGCCAGCTTTTATCGGACAGGGGGCGCGGATGGGACTGAAGCTTTCTTT	CASFYRTGGADGTEAFF
-	TRBV30	-	TRBJ1-5	TGTGCCTGGAGTGGGGGAGTATCCAATCAGCCCCAGCATTTT	CAWSGGVSNQPQHF
-	TRBV11-1	TRBD1	TRBJ2-7	TGTGCCAGCAGCTTCGTTGGGACAGGGATGTACGAGCAGTACTTC	CASSFVGTGMYEQYF
-	TRBV2	TRBD1	TRBJ2-1	TGTGCCAGCACCCTTTTAGGGACAGCAAACAATGAGCAGTTCTTC	CASTLLGTANNEQFF
-	TRBV5-1	TRBD1	TRBJ1-6	TGCGCCAGCAAACTGGGGACAGGGGAATCACCCCTCCACTTT	CASKLGTGESPLHF
-	TRBV2	-	TRBJ2-1	TGTGCCAGCAGTGAAAACAGGGTCTACTACAATGAGCAGTTCTTC	CASSENRVYYNEQFF
-	TRBV6-5	-	TRBJ1-4	TGTGCCAGCAGCCGTCGGGGGTTTGGAAAACTGTTTTTT	CASSRRGFGKLFF
-	TRBV5-6	-	TRBJ1-2	TGTGCCAGCAGCCACGCCGCGGGCAACGGCTACACCTTC	CASSHAAGNGYTF
-	TRBV2	-	TRBJ1-5	TGTGCCAGCAGCCCACAGGGAATGTTCCAGCCCCAGCATTTT	CASSPQGMFQPQHF
-	TRBV9	-	TRBJ2-1	TGTGCCAGCTCTTCTCTTGGGGGCCTTGGGGAATACAATGAGCAGTTCTTC	CASSSLGGLGEYNEQFF
-	TRBV2	-	TRBJ2-1	TGTGCCAGCATTCCCGAGAGCTCCTACAATGAGCAGTTCTTC	CASIPESSYNEQFF
-	TRBV24-1	-	TRBJ2-1	TGTGCCACCAGTGATCGCAGGGGTATTGGCAATGAGCAGTTCTTC	CATSDRRGIGNEQFF
-	TRBV6-8	TRBD1	TRBJ1-2	TGTGCCAGCAGTTCCCCGGACAGGGATAATAACTATGGCTACACCTTC	CASSSPDRDNNYGYTF
-	TRBV7-4	TRBD2	TRBJ2-7	TGTGCCAGCAGCCGTAGCGGGAGGCCCTCCTACGAGCAGTACTTC	CASSRSGRPSYEQYF
-	TRBV30	TRBD1	TRBJ1-5	TGTGCCTGGTCTACAGGGGGAAATCAGCCCCAGCATTTT	CAWSTGGNQPQHF
-	TRBV28	-	TRBJ1-1	TGTGCCAGCAGTTCCCCAGCGACGAACACTGAAGCTTTCTTT	CASSSPATNTEAFF
-	TRBV7-8	-	TRBJ2-1	TGTGCCAGCAGCCTCGGGGTGCAGTATGAGCAGTTCTTC	CASSLGVQYEQFF
-	TRBV5-4	-	TRBJ2-7	TGTGCCAGCAGCTTGGGAGACTACGAGCAGTACTTC	CASSLGDYEQYF